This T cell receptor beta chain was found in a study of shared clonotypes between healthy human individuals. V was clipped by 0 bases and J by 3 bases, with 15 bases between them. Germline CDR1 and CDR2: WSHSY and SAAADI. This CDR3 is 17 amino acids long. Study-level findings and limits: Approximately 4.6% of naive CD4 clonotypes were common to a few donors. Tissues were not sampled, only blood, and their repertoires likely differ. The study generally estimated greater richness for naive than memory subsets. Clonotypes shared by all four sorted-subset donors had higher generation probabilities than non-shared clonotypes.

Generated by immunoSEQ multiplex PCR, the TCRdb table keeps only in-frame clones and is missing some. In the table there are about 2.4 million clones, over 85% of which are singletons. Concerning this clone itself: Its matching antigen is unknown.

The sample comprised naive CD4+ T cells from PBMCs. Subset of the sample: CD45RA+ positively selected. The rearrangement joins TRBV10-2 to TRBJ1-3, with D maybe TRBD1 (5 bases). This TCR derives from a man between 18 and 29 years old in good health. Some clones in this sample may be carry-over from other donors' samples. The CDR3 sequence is CASSESGRSGYGNTIYF. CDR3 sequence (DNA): TGCGCCAGCAGTGAGTCGGGGCGGAGCGGATATGGAAACACCATATATTTT.